Listed below are T cell receptor beta chains from one sample, sequenced in a study of cytomegalovirus exposure and HLA in healthy donors. The protocol was immunoSEQ multiplex PCR, while the TCRdb copy is restricted to in-frame clones and leaves out a portion. The sample has 100,000 or so clones; around 80% are singletons. The sequenced sample was PBMCs. The receptors were sampled from a man aged 40-50 years in good health and CMV-seropositive. CDR3s include the opening cysteine and the closing phenylalanine or tryptophan. D genes are given only for firm matches. Size tells how often a clone was seen (once, few, many) or the class of an expanded clone, and some rows leave it out.

clone size	V gene	J gene	D gene	CDR3 protein	CDR3 DNA
NA	TRBV9	TRBJ1-2	NA	CASSGRVVNYGYTF	TGTGCCAGCAGCGGACGGGTAGTGAACTATGGCTACACCTTC
once	TRBV5-4	TRBJ2-5	TRBD1	CASSDWDSQETQYF	TGTGCCAGCAGCGACTGGGACAGCCAAGAGACCCAGTACTTC
NA	TRBV11-1	TRBJ2-1	NA	CASSVVGSNEQFF	TGTGCCAGCAGCGTTGTCGGTTCGAATGAGCAGTTCTTC
few	TRBV15	TRBJ1-2	NA	CATSRPQGSPRAYGYTF	TGTGCCACCAGCAGACCGCAGGGCTCCCCCCGCGCCTATGGCTACACCTTC
NA	TRBV6-1	TRBJ2-7	TRBD1	CASNEGGQGFHEQYF	TGTGCCAGCAACGAAGGGGGACAGGGGTTCCACGAGCAGTACTTC
few	TRBV9	TRBJ2-5	NA	CASSYTQGGGETQYF	TGTGCCAGCAGTTACACCCAGGGGGGAGGAGAGACCCAGTACTTC
NA	TRBV6-1	TRBJ1-4	TRBD1	CASTRQGNSEKLFF	TGTGCCAGCACAAGACAGGGCAACAGTGAAAAACTGTTTTTT
NA	TRBV6-1	TRBJ1-2	TRBD1	CASRTGTSYTF	TGTGCCAGCAGGACAGGGACGAGCTACACCTTC
NA	TRBV18	TRBJ1-1	NA	CASSPPSSAVLDYMNTEAFF	TGTGCCAGCTCACCACCCTCTTCAGCAGTCTTGGACTACATGAACACTGAAGCTTTCTTT
NA	TRBV7-8	TRBJ2-7	TRBD1	CASSLARDRGPYEQYF	TGTGCCAGCAGCTTAGCGCGGGACAGGGGGCCCTACGAGCAGTACTTC
NA	TRBV7-8	TRBJ1-1	TRBD1	CASSLAGRGRTEAFF	TGTGCCAGCAGCTTAGCAGGCAGGGGGCGCACTGAAGCTTTCTTT
NA	TRBV10-3	TRBJ2-1	TRBD2	CAIGLAGGGEQFF	TGTGCCATCGGACTAGCGGGAGGGGGTGAGCAGTTCTTC
NA	TRBV5-1	TRBJ1-1	TRBD1	CASSGDRDREAFF	TGCGCCAGCAGCGGGGACAGGGACCGGGAAGCTTTCTTT
few	TRBV4-1	TRBJ1-4	TRBD1	CASSRTGTGNEKLFF	TGCGCCAGCAGCCGGACCGGGACAGGGAATGAAAAACTGTTTTTT
NA	TRBV18	TRBJ1-1	TRBD1	CASSPWTGENTEAFF	TGTGCCAGCTCACCCTGGACAGGGGAGAACACTGAAGCTTTCTTT
NA	TRBV10-2	TRBJ2-3	TRBD2	CAVAPGLAGERTDTQYF	TGCGCCGTCGCGCCGGGACTAGCGGGGGAACGCACAGATACGCAGTATTTT
NA	TRBV29-1	TRBJ1-3	NA	CSVVTREGNTIYF	TGCAGCGTTGTAACCCGCGAGGGAAACACCATATATTTT
NA	TRBV10-1	TRBJ2-5	NA	CASSPGAPGTQYF	TGCGCCAGCAGCCCCGGAGCGCCGGGGACCCAGTACTTC
few	TRBV19	TRBJ2-7	NA	CASSSGGWAYEQYF	TGTGCCAGTAGTTCTGGAGGGTGGGCGTACGAGCAGTACTTC
few	TRBV6-4	TRBJ1-1	NA	CASSEEVGTEAFF	TGTGCCAGCAGTGAAGAGGTGGGTACTGAAGCTTTCTTT
NA	TRBV7-3	TRBJ2-2	NA	CASSPYRVPGELFF	TGTGCCAGCAGCCCCTACAGGGTGCCCGGGGAGCTGTTTTTT
NA	TRBV19	TRBJ2-2	TRBD1	CASSLPGQGDPGELFF	TGTGCCAGTAGCCTCCCGGGACAGGGCGACCCCGGGGAGCTGTTTTTT
once	TRBV7-9	TRBJ2-7	NA	CASSLYYEQYF	TGTGCCAGCAGCCTATACTACGAGCAGTACTTC
NA	TRBV28	TRBJ1-2	TRBD1	CASAPGQGFGYTF	TGTGCCAGCGCTCCGGGACAGGGGTTTGGCTACACCTTC
few	TRBV19	TRBJ2-2	NA	CASSRDSRTGELFF	TGTGCCAGTAGTCGAGACTCGAGGACCGGGGAGCTGTTTTTT
NA	TRBV15	TRBJ2-5	NA	CATSRPFETQYF	TGTGCCACCAGCAGACCTTTCGAGACCCAGTACTTC
NA	TRBV5-1	TRBJ2-5	TRBD2	CASSSGLAGVPVSPETQYF	TGCGCCAGCAGCTCTGGACTAGCGGGAGTTCCTGTCAGCCCAGAGACCCAGTACTTC
NA	TRBV7-2	TRBJ2-5	TRBD2	CASSHGTSGFETQYF	TGTGCCAGCAGCCATGGGACTAGCGGGTTCGAGACCCAGTACTTC
NA	TRBV19	TRBJ2-1	TRBD1	CASTQVGTGYMNEQFF	TGTGCCAGCACCCAGGTAGGGACAGGGTATATGAATGAGCAGTTCTTC
NA	TRBV10-3	TRBJ1-2	TRBD1	CAVTGDGAHVGYTF	TGTGCCGTAACAGGGGACGGCGCACACGTCGGCTACACCTTC
NA	TRBV13	TRBJ1-1	NA	CASRFQGTEAFF	TGTGCCAGCAGATTCCAGGGGACTGAAGCTTTCTTT
NA	TRBV2	TRBJ1-1	NA	CASSEGVGTEAFF	TGTGCCAGCAGTGAAGGCGTCGGGACTGAAGCTTTCTTT
NA	TRBV5-1	TRBJ1-1	NA	CASSSNTGGTEAFF	TGCGCCAGCAGCTCCAATACGGGAGGGACTGAAGCTTTCTTT